This TCR beta chain was sequenced in a study of blood T cell repertoires in COVID-19. Study in general: Whether acute or convalescent, the COVID-19 samples came from the United States, Italy and Spain. PBMCs, B-cell-depleted T cells, or T cells were the source of the cDNA or gDNA that made up the material.

With V trimmed by 6 bases and J by 4 bases, 7 bases remained unmatched. The CDR3 runs 14 residues. Germline CDR1 SGHTA, CDR2 FQGNSA. Original analysis: Estimation of nucleated cell counts relied on the amplification of reference gene primers. This table comes from immunoSEQ multiplex PCR, and its TCRdb copy is limited to in-frame clones, with some not included. The V and J calls and clone size were taken over from that table, and D and trimming were inferred from the DNA. Of around 50,000 clones listed, roughly 85% were seen once; the top ten hold approximately 5%. The source is a human donor in a cohort sampled during active COVID-19. The sequenced material came from peripheral blood. V and J are TRBV7-2 and TRBJ2-3, with TRBD1 matching 7 bases. CDR3 protein: CASRKTGFPDTQYF. CDR3 in DNA: TGTGCCAGCAGAAAGACAGGGTTTCCAGATACGCAGTATTTT.